Below, 5 T cell receptor beta chains from the same sample are listed, as sequenced in a study of blood T cell repertoires in COVID-19. Sequencing used immunoSEQ multiplex PCR; TCRdb keeps in-frame clones, though not all of them. The table includes a few hundred thousand clones, 80% to 90% detected once. Sequenced input: PBMCs or T cells enriched from blood (not recorded which). The receptors were sampled from a man aged 18 to 30 who had recovered from COVID-19.

This clone was recorded a few times. The chain joins TRBV29-1 to TRBJ2-1, with TRBD1 identical over 10 bases. Germline values: CDR1 SQVTM, CDR2 ANQGSEA. CDR3 length equals 13 residues. The V and J ends lost 5 bases and 5 bases, in that order; junction bases with no gene match: 3. This CDR3 is CSVRGQGNNEQFF. The CDR3 region has the DNA TGCAGCGTTAGGGGACAGGGGAACAATGAGCAGTTCTTC.

This clone was detected once. V usage is TRBV2 and J usage is TRBJ1-2; maybe TRBD1 (6 bases). This CDR3 region has 13 residues. Looked up from germline, CDR1 is SNHLY and CDR2 is FYNNEI. V was pared by 6 bases and J by 2 bases, with 10 bases between. The CDR3 sequence is CASSTGTNYGYTF. CDR3 nucleotides: TGTGCCAGCAGCACCGGGACAAACTATGGCTACACCTTC.

The chain combines TRBV15 with TRBJ2-7, with 7 bases fitting TRBD1. Unmatched junction bases numbered 11, after V lost 5 bases and J lost 4 bases. This CDR3 is 15 amino acids long. Germline lookup yields CDR1 LNHNV and CDR2 YYDKDF (reference sequence). The CDR3 reads CATSASGTESYEQYF. Here the CDR3 DNA reads TGTGCCACCAGCGCATCCGGGACAGAATCGTACGAGCAGTACTTC.

This chain joins TRBV5-4 and TRBJ2-7; 13 nucleotides align to TRBD2. CDR3 length: 15 amino acids. Germline CDR1 SGHNT, CDR2 YYREEE (reference sequence). The ends lost 4 bases at V and 4 bases at J; junction bases unmatched: 5. The CDR3 here is CASSLGLAGTYEQYF. In nucleotides, the CDR3 is TGTGCCAGCAGCCTGGGACTAGCGGGAACATACGAGCAGTACTTC.

The chain carries TRBV10-3 and TRBJ2-7; D unclear. The CDR3 sequence is 11 residues long. The germline V gene encodes CDR1 ENHRY and CDR2 SYGVKD. V lost 3 bases, J lost 4 bases, and 4 bases lay in between. Here the CDR3 reads CAISDSYEQYF. The CDR3 DNA sequence: TGTGCCATCAGTGACTCGTACGAGCAGTACTTC.